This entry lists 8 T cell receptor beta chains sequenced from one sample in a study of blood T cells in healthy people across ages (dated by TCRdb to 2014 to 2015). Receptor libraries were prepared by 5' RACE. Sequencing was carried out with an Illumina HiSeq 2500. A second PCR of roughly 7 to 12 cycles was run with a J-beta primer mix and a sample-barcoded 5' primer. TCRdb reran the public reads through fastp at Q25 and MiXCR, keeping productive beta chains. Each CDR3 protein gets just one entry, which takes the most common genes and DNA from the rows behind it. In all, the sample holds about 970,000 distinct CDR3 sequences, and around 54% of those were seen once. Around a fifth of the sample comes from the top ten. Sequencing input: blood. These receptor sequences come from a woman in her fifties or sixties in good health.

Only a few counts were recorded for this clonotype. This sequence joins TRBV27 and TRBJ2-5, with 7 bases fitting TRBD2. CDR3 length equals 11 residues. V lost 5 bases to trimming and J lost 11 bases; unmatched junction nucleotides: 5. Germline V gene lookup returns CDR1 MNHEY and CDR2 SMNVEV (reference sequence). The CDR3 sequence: CASSGGLVQYF. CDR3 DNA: TGTGCCAGCAGTGGCGGACTAGTACAGTACTTC.

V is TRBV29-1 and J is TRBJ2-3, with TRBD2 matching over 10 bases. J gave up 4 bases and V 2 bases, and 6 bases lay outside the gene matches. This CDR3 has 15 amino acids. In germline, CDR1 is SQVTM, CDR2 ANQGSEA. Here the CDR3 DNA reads TGCAGCGTTGAACGTCTAGCGGGAGCCCCAGATACGCAGTATTTT. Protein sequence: CSVERLAGAPDTQYF.

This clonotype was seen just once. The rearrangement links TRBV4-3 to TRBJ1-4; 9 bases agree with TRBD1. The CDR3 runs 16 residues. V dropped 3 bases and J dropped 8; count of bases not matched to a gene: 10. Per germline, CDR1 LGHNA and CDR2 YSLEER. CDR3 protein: CASSQADRGPGEKLFF. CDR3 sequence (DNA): TGCGCCAGCAGCCAGGCGGACAGGGGACCTGGGGAAAAACTGTTTTTT.

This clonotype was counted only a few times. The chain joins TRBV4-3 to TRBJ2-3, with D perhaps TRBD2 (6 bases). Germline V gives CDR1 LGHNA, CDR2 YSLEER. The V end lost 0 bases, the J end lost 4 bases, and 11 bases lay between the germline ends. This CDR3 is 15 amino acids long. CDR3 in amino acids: CASSQELAGPDTQYF. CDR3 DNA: TGCGCCAGCAGCCAAGAACTAGCAGGTCCAGATACGCAGTATTTT.

For the CDR3, the DNA is TGTGCCAGCAGCCTTGCGAAAGGGTTAGACTACGAGCAGTACTTC. This gives the protein CASSLAKGLDYEQYF. The chain recombines TRBV14 with TRBJ2-5; D call uncertain. Gene TRBJ2-7 matches the end of the DNA better, so the J call may be wrong. In germline, CDR1 is SGHDN, CDR2 FVKESK. The CDR3 totals 15 residues.

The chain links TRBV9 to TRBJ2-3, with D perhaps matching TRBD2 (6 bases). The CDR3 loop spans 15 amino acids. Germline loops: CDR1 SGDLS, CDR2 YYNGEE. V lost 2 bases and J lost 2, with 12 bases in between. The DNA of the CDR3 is TGTGCCAGCAGCGTTTCCGGGACTCCCACAGATACGCAGTATTTT. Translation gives CASSVSGTPTDTQYF.

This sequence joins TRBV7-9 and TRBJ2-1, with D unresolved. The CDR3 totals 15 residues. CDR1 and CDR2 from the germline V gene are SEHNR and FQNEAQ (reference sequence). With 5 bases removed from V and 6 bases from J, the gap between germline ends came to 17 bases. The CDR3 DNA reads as TGTGCCAGCAGCCATTCCGGGTCTAACTCCAATGAGCAGTTCTTC. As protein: CASSHSGSNSNEQFF.

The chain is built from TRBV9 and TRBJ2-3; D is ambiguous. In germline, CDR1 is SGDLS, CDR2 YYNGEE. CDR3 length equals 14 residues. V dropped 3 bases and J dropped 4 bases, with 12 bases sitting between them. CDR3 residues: CASSDTKVSDTQYF. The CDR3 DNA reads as TGTGCCAGCAGCGATACTAAGGTCTCAGATACGCAGTATTTT. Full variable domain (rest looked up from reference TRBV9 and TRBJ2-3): DSGVTQTPKHLITATGQRVTLRCSPRSGDLSVYWYQQSLDQGLQFLIQYYNGEERAKGNILERFSAQQFPDLHSELNLSSLELGDSALYFCASSDTKVSDTQYFGPGTRLTVL.